This T cell receptor beta chain was retrieved from a study of blood T cell repertoires in COVID-19. The wider study: Researchers got acute and convalescent COVID-19 samples from the United States, Italy and Spain. In each case, the material was cDNA or gDNA derived from T cells, B-cell-depleted T cells, or PBMCs.

The CDR3 contains 11 residues. CDR1 and CDR2 from the germline V gene are MDHEN and SYDVKM. V was pared by 8 bases and J by 4 bases, with 8 bases between. Original processing methods: Reference gene primer amplification gave estimated nucleated cell counts. TCRdb's copy holds only in-frame clones and misses some; the assay was immunoSEQ multiplex PCR. V, J and clone size were drawn from that table, and D and trimming were deduced from the DNA. The sample includes 240,000 or so clones, approximately 90% of them seen just once. The rearrangement links TRBV28 to TRBJ1-2; D is undetermined. Material for sequencing was peripheral blood. The receptor was isolated from a woman aged 40 to 50 who had recovered from COVID-19. The CDR3 DNA sequence: TGTGCCAGCCTACTAGGCTATGGCTACACCTTC. This encodes CASLLGYGYTF.